These 6 T cell receptor beta chains came from one sample sequenced in a study of T cell changes during pregnancy in multiple sclerosis. Data came from immunoSEQ multiplex PCR; TCRdb stores just in-frame clones and leaves some out. Of approximately 70,000 clones in the sample, about 90% are singletons; the top ten hold over 1.3%. Sequences were derived from peripheral blood, sampled in the second trimester of pregnancy. These receptors were obtained from a female donor in good health, enrolled as a control in a pregnancy study.

V and J are TRBV4-2 and TRBJ2-3; D is undetermined. CDR1 and CDR2 (germline): LGHNA, YNFKEQ. Trimming stripped 0 bases from V and 2 bases from J, with 9 bases between. This CDR3 is built from 15 residues. DNA for the CDR3: TGTGCCAGCAGCCAAGATAACTACTCCACAGATACGCAGTATTTT. This translates into CASSQDNYSTDTQYF.

The chain uses TRBV11-1 and TRBJ2-7, with D possibly matching TRBD1 (5 bases). This CDR3 spans 13 amino acids. The germline V and J ends were trimmed by 3 bases and 4 bases, with 10 bases remaining between them. From germline, CDR1 is SGHAT and CDR2 FQDESV (reference sequence). CDR3 in amino acids: CASSFEQDYEQYF. Written as DNA, the CDR3 is TGTGCCAGCAGCTTCGAACAGGATTACGAGCAGTACTTC.

J is TRBJ2-2 and V is TRBV14; D is perhaps TRBD1 (6 bases). Germline loops: CDR1 SGHDN, CDR2 FVKESK. V lost 5 bases and J 1 base, leaving 11 bases between the germline ends. The CDR3 has 15 residues. The CDR3 is CASSSRGLNTGELFF. Written as DNA, the CDR3 is TGTGCCAGCAGCTCCAGGGGCTTGAACACCGGGGAGCTGTTTTTT.

This chain uses TRBV11-3 with TRBJ2-3, with 10 bases that match TRBD2. J was trimmed by 1 base and V by 6 bases; bases with no gene match: 4. The germline V gene has CDR1 SGHNT and CDR2 YENEEA. There are 15 residues in the CDR3. The CDR3 nucleotides read TGTGCCAGCAGTTCCCTAGCGGGAGGCACAGATACGCAGTATTTT. Its translation: CASSSLAGGTDTQYF.

The chain couples TRBV11-2 to TRBJ1-4; D possibly corresponds to TRBD1 (5 bases). V lost 0 bases and J lost 14, with 13 bases in between. Germline CDR1 and CDR2: SGHAT and FQNNGV. The CDR3 length is 13 residues. CDR3 sequence reads: CASSLDGRPGLFF. As DNA, the CDR3 is TGTGCCAGCAGCTTAGATGGCAGACCAGGGCTGTTTTTT. Full variable domain (rest looked up from reference TRBV11-2 and TRBJ1-4): EAGVAQSPRYKIIEKRQSVAFWCNPISGHATLYWYQQILGQGPKLLIQFQNNGVVDDSQLPKDRFSAERLKGVDSTLKIQPAKLEDSAVYLCASSLDGRPGLFFGSGTQLSVL.

CDR3 DNA: TGTGCCAGTAGGGACAGGGTGCGCTCTGGGGCCAACGTCCTGACTTTC. Amino acids: CASRDRVRSGANVLTF. J is TRBJ2-6 and V is TRBV19; TRBD1 agrees at 8 bases. The CDR3 consists of 16 residues. After removal of 6 bases from V and 0 bases from J, the junction contained 4 bases not matched to a gene. Per germline, CDR1 LNHDA and CDR2 SQIVND (reference sequence).